This is a list of T cell receptor beta chains from one sample in a study of PD-1 blockade in classical Hodgkin lymphoma. Assay: immunoSEQ multiplex PCR; the TCRdb copy retains only in-frame clones and omits some. The sample shows 23,000 or so clones, approximately 85% of them seen only once. The source was peripheral blood mononuclear cells (PBMCs), collected before the fourth cycle of nivolumab. Receptors were obtained from a human donor with classical Hodgkin lymphoma. Each CDR3 is given with its conserved first and last residue. A D gene is named only where the DNA matches it firmly. The listing skips clone size in some rows; elsewhere it reads once, few, many or a size class.

abundance: NA
d_gene: TRBD1
j_gene: TRBJ1-2
v_gene: TRBV5-4
CDR3nt: TGTGCCAGCAGCCTAAACGGACAGGGCGTCTATGGCTACACCTTC
CDR3aa: CASSLNGQGVYGYTF

abundance: NA
d_gene: TRBD2
j_gene: TRBJ2-1
v_gene: TRBV2
CDR3nt: TGTGCCAGCAGTATACTAGCGGAAAGTTACAATGAGCAGTTCTTC
CDR3aa: CASSILAESYNEQFF

abundance: NA
d_gene: NA
j_gene: TRBJ2-1
v_gene: TRBV4-3
CDR3nt: TGCGCCAGCAGCCAAGATCAATCTAGCAGTTCCTACAATGAGCAGTTCTTC
CDR3aa: CASSQDQSSSSYNEQFF

abundance: once
d_gene: NA
j_gene: TRBJ2-7
v_gene: TRBV4-3
CDR3nt: TGCGCCAGCAGCCAGGGGCACCTCTACGAGCAGTACTTC
CDR3aa: CASSQGHLYEQYF

abundance: NA
d_gene: NA
j_gene: TRBJ2-5
v_gene: TRBV27
CDR3nt: TGTGCCAGCAGCCCGGGCCTTCCGGGTGAGACCCAGTACTTC
CDR3aa: CASSPGLPGETQYF

abundance: NA
d_gene: NA
j_gene: TRBJ1-1
v_gene: TRBV13
CDR3nt: TGTGCCAGCAGCCCAGGACCGCTAAACACTGAAGCTTTCTTT
CDR3aa: CASSPGPLNTEAFF

abundance: NA
d_gene: NA
j_gene: TRBJ2-7
v_gene: TRBV2
CDR3nt: TGTACCAGCAGTGTCCGTGGGGGGCCCGCGTCCTACGAGCAGTACTTC
CDR3aa: CTSSVRGGPASYEQYF

abundance: NA
d_gene: NA
j_gene: TRBJ2-5
v_gene: TRBV5-4
CDR3nt: TGTGCCAGCAGCTTGGAAGAGACCCAGTACTTC
CDR3aa: CASSLEETQYF

abundance: NA
d_gene: TRBD2
j_gene: TRBJ2-1
v_gene: TRBV6-1
CDR3nt: TGTGCCAGCAGTGTAGGGACTAGGTCCTACAATGAGCAGTTCTTC
CDR3aa: CASSVGTRSYNEQFF

abundance: NA
d_gene: NA
j_gene: TRBJ2-5
v_gene: TRBV19
CDR3nt: TGTGCCAGTAGAGACACAGGGAACCAAGAGACCCAGTACTTC
CDR3aa: CASRDTGNQETQYF

abundance: once
d_gene: NA
j_gene: TRBJ2-3
v_gene: TRBV7-2
CDR3nt: TGTGCCAGCAGCTTAGGTCTCGGCACAGATACGCAGTATTTT
CDR3aa: CASSLGLGTDTQYF

abundance: NA
d_gene: NA
j_gene: TRBJ1-6
v_gene: TRBV28
CDR3nt: TGTGCCAGCAGATTTCCGACACTTTATAATTCACCCCTCCACTTT
CDR3aa: CASRFPTLYNSPLHF

abundance: NA
d_gene: TRBD1
j_gene: TRBJ1-2
v_gene: TRBV5-1
CDR3nt: TGCGCCAGCAGCCCCCGTGGGACAGGAACTTTTAACTATGGCTACACCTTC
CDR3aa: CASSPRGTGTFNYGYTF

abundance: NA
d_gene: TRBD1
j_gene: TRBJ1-2
v_gene: TRBV20-1
CDR3nt: TGCAGTGCTTTTACAGGGGGTGGCTACACCTTC
CDR3aa: CSAFTGGGYTF

abundance: NA
d_gene: TRBD1
j_gene: TRBJ1-1
v_gene: TRBV9
CDR3nt: TGTGCCAGCAGCGCCGGACAGGGGGTGAACACTGAAGCTTTCTTT
CDR3aa: CASSAGQGVNTEAFF

abundance: once
d_gene: NA
j_gene: TRBJ1-3
v_gene: TRBV5-6
CDR3nt: TGTGCCAGCAGCTTGGTTCGCCTTAGCTCTGGAAACACCATATATTTT
CDR3aa: CASSLVRLSSGNTIYF

abundance: NA
d_gene: TRBD1
j_gene: TRBJ1-3
v_gene: TRBV29-1
CDR3nt: TGCAGCGTTGAAGGACAGGGTGGAAACACCATATATTTT
CDR3aa: CSVEGQGGNTIYF

abundance: NA
d_gene: TRBD1
j_gene: TRBJ1-1
v_gene: TRBV28
CDR3nt: TGTGCCAGCAGAGGGAGGACAGGTCGGGCTTTCTTT
CDR3aa: CASRGRTGRAFF

abundance: NA
d_gene: TRBD2
j_gene: TRBJ2-3
v_gene: TRBV4-1
CDR3nt: TGCGCCAGCAGCCAATCTGGCGGGAGGGGCGGCCTTACAGATACGCAGTATTTT
CDR3aa: CASSQSGGRGGLTDTQYF

abundance: NA
d_gene: TRBD1
j_gene: TRBJ1-5
v_gene: TRBV6-5
CDR3nt: TGTGCCAGCAGGGGGACAGTCAATCAGCCCCAGCATTTT
CDR3aa: CASRGTVNQPQHF

abundance: NA
d_gene: TRBD1
j_gene: TRBJ2-3
v_gene: TRBV6-5
CDR3nt: TGTGCCAGCAGTTACGGGACAGGGGGCCCAGATACGCAGTATTTT
CDR3aa: CASSYGTGGPDTQYF

abundance: NA
d_gene: TRBD1
j_gene: TRBJ1-5
v_gene: TRBV7-9
CDR3nt: TGTGCCAGCAGCTGGGACAGGGAAGCCGGGCAGCCCCAGCATTTT
CDR3aa: CASSWDREAGQPQHF

abundance: NA
d_gene: NA
j_gene: TRBJ1-4
v_gene: TRBV5-1
CDR3nt: TGCGCCAGCAGCCTCGAAACTAATGAAAAACTGTTTTTT
CDR3aa: CASSLETNEKLFF

abundance: NA
d_gene: NA
j_gene: TRBJ1-5
v_gene: TRBV5-8
CDR3nt: TGTGCCAGCAGCGCCACGGGACGGCATTATCAGCCCCAGCATTTT
CDR3aa: CASSATGRHYQPQHF

abundance: NA
d_gene: NA
j_gene: TRBJ1-6
v_gene: TRBV30
CDR3nt: TGTGCCTGGAGTGTAGGCAGCCCCTATAATTCACCCCTCCACTTT
CDR3aa: CAWSVGSPYNSPLHF

abundance: NA
d_gene: NA
j_gene: TRBJ2-7
v_gene: TRBV4-1
CDR3nt: TGCGCCAGCAGCCAAGATTTGGGGGACGAGCAGTACTTC
CDR3aa: CASSQDLGDEQYF

abundance: once
d_gene: TRBD1
j_gene: TRBJ2-7
v_gene: TRBV9
CDR3nt: TGTGCCAGCAGCGCAGGGGGTATGAGCGAGCAGTACTTC
CDR3aa: CASSAGGMSEQYF

abundance: few
d_gene: NA
j_gene: TRBJ1-1
v_gene: TRBV29-1
CDR3nt: TGCAGCGTTGAAGGGGCCACCATGAACACTGAAGCTTTCTTT
CDR3aa: CSVEGATMNTEAFF

abundance: NA
d_gene: NA
j_gene: TRBJ2-5
v_gene: TRBV5-1
CDR3nt: TGCGCCAGCAGCTTGGGGCAGTACCAAGAGACCCAGTACTTC
CDR3aa: CASSLGQYQETQYF

abundance: NA
d_gene: NA
j_gene: TRBJ2-7
v_gene: TRBV7-8
CDR3nt: TGTGCCAGCAGCTTGGAAACCACGACCTACGAGCAGTACTTC
CDR3aa: CASSLETTTYEQYF

abundance: NA
d_gene: TRBD1
j_gene: TRBJ2-7
v_gene: TRBV7-6
CDR3nt: TGTGCCAGCAGCTTAGCGACAGGGGAACTGTACTTC
CDR3aa: CASSLATGELYF

abundance: NA
d_gene: NA
j_gene: TRBJ1-1
v_gene: TRBV6-9
CDR3nt: TGTGCCAGCAGTTTTAGACAGAACACTGAAGCTTTCTTT
CDR3aa: CASSFRQNTEAFF

abundance: NA
d_gene: NA
j_gene: TRBJ1-5
v_gene: TRBV6-5
CDR3nt: TGTGCCAGCAGCCTCCGGATGAACAATCAGCCCCAGCATTTT
CDR3aa: CASSLRMNNQPQHF

abundance: NA
d_gene: NA
j_gene: TRBJ2-2
v_gene: TRBV28
CDR3nt: TGTGCCAGCAGGGGACTTACCGACACCGGGGAGCTGTTTTTT
CDR3aa: CASRGLTDTGELFF

abundance: NA
d_gene: NA
j_gene: TRBJ1-2
v_gene: TRBV18
CDR3nt: TGTGCCAGCTCACCACGGCTGGACCGCTCCTTTAACTATGGCTACACCTTC
CDR3aa: CASSPRLDRSFNYGYTF

abundance: medium-sized
d_gene: NA
j_gene: TRBJ1-4
v_gene: TRBV18
CDR3nt: TGTGCCAGCTCACTGGGTTCGGCAGATGCAACTAATGAAAAACTGTTTTTT
CDR3aa: CASSLGSADATNEKLFF

abundance: NA
d_gene: TRBD1
j_gene: TRBJ2-5
v_gene: TRBV11-2
CDR3nt: TGTGCCAGCAGCCGTTTTACTAGACAGGGCGGAGGCCAAGAGACCCAGTACTTC
CDR3aa: CASSRFTRQGGGQETQYF

abundance: NA
d_gene: NA
j_gene: TRBJ1-5
v_gene: TRBV6-5
CDR3nt: TGTGCCAGCAGTTCCCGTCGTGCGGGGAAACATCAGCCCCAGCATTTT
CDR3aa: CASSSRRAGKHQPQHF

abundance: few
d_gene: TRBD2
j_gene: TRBJ2-3
v_gene: TRBV11-3
CDR3nt: TGTGCCAGCAGTCCCGGGACTAGTTCGAGGGGTCTTGGTACGCAGTATTTT
CDR3aa: CASSPGTSSRGLGTQYF

abundance: NA
d_gene: TRBD1
j_gene: TRBJ1-5
v_gene: TRBV2
CDR3nt: TGTGCCAGCAGCGAGACAGGGGGACTCAATCAGCCCCAGCATTTT
CDR3aa: CASSETGGLNQPQHF

abundance: NA
d_gene: NA
j_gene: TRBJ2-1
v_gene: TRBV23-1
CDR3nt: TGCGCCCCCCTGGAGGGGGGGCGGGGCAATGAGCAGTTCTTC
CDR3aa: CAPLEGGRGNEQFF

abundance: NA
d_gene: TRBD1
j_gene: TRBJ2-5
v_gene: TRBV5-1
CDR3nt: TGCGCCAGCAGCTTGGCTACAGGGGCGAACCAAGAGACCCAGTACTTC
CDR3aa: CASSLATGANQETQYF

abundance: NA
d_gene: NA
j_gene: TRBJ2-2
v_gene: TRBV7-3
CDR3nt: TGTGCCAGCAGCCCCCCCGAAACCGGGGAGCTGTTTTTT
CDR3aa: CASSPPETGELFF

abundance: NA
d_gene: NA
j_gene: TRBJ2-1
v_gene: TRBV7-6
CDR3nt: TGTGCCAGCAGCCCAGGACTACGCAATGAGCAGTTCTTC
CDR3aa: CASSPGLRNEQFF

abundance: NA
d_gene: TRBD2
j_gene: TRBJ2-7
v_gene: TRBV7-2
CDR3nt: TGTGCCAGCAGCTTAGGGGCGGGAGGGCCAAACTACGAGCAGTACTTC
CDR3aa: CASSLGAGGPNYEQYF

abundance: NA
d_gene: NA
j_gene: TRBJ2-2
v_gene: TRBV7-3
CDR3nt: TGTGCCAGCAGCTTGGGACAAGCGAACACCGGGGAGCTGTTTTTT
CDR3aa: CASSLGQANTGELFF

abundance: once
d_gene: NA
j_gene: TRBJ2-1
v_gene: TRBV11-2
CDR3nt: TGTGCCAGCAGCTTAGCGGGAATCAATGAGCAGTTCTTC
CDR3aa: CASSLAGINEQFF

abundance: NA
d_gene: NA
j_gene: TRBJ2-1
v_gene: TRBV5-1
CDR3nt: TGCGCCAGCAGCTTCGGAGGGAATGAGCAGTTCTTC
CDR3aa: CASSFGGNEQFF

abundance: NA
d_gene: TRBD1
j_gene: TRBJ2-2
v_gene: TRBV10-3
CDR3nt: TGTGCCACTAAGAGGGACAGGGCTGGTTGGGACACCGGGGAGCTGTTTTTT
CDR3aa: CATKRDRAGWDTGELFF

abundance: NA
d_gene: NA
j_gene: TRBJ1-6
v_gene: TRBV25-1
CDR3nt: TGTGCCAGCAGTCTCGGGGAATGGAATTCACCCCTCCACTTT
CDR3aa: CASSLGEWNSPLHF